Listed below are T cell receptor beta chains from one sample, sequenced in a study of CD8 T cells in ankylosing spondylitis. TCRdb re-derived calls from the 5' RACE reads in MiXCR, one entry per CDR3 protein. The sample records hundreds of thousands of distinct CDR3 sequences, 10% to 13% being singletons. Sequencing was done on a sample of blood, either unsorted or a sorted T cell fraction (not recorded which). The receptors were gathered from a male donor with ankylosing spondylitis or in good health (not recorded which). CDR3s leave out the opening cysteine and the closing phenylalanine or tryptophan. The D gene is left open where the match is weak.

V	D	J	CDR3
TRBV20-1	-	TRBJ1-4	SARDRSTNEKLF
TRBV7-2	-	TRBJ2-5	ASSLDPGPETQY
TRBV7-8	-	TRBJ2-7	ASSRTPGRPRYEQY
TRBV5-1	-	TRBJ2-5	ASSFSSQETQY
TRBV5-1	-	TRBJ2-7	ASSRGQSYEQY
TRBV27	-	TRBJ2-2	ASSGRVTGELF
TRBV6-1	TRBD1	TRBJ1-6	ASSEGRGMGSPLH
TRBV9	-	TRBJ1-2	ASSVGQGGDYGYT
TRBV7-9	TRBD1	TRBJ2-7	ASREQGSTYEQY
TRBV12-3/TRBV12-4	TRBD1	TRBJ1-1	ASRTDRGMAEAF
TRBV20-1	-	TRBJ2-1	SARVGGTLSEQF
TRBV5-6	-	TRBJ2-3	ASSSRGIENTQY
TRBV6-1	-	TRBJ2-7	ASSPRDTSYEQY
TRBV12-3/TRBV12-4	TRBD1	TRBJ2-7	ASSPRTGPYEQY
TRBV7-6	-	TRBJ2-1	ASSLTDHDNEQF